Listed here is a single T cell receptor beta chain. Antigen unknown. The source of the sample is a study of T-cell memory formation after mild COVID-19. Looking at the study overall: Clusters were largely donor specific.

The CDR3 sequence is 13 residues long. Looked up from germline, CDR1 is SGHDT and CDR2 is YYEEEE. Between the trimmed V and J ends, which lost 4 bases and 5 bases, there was a span of 12 bases. Study-wide results and limits: Some SARS-CoV-2-responding clones were already detected in memory before infection. Largely, contracting CD4+ clones fell within CM and EM, and contracting CD8+ clones within EMRA. The authors did not confirm SARS-CoV-2 specificity of second-wave clones peaking day 37.

TCRdb fed the 5' RACE reads into MiXCR, producing one record per CDR3 protein. The repertoire has a few hundred thousand distinct CDR3 sequences, 28% of them found once; the top ten carry about 14%. The receptor was derived from an adult woman who had mild COVID-19 (a few samples of this study predate the infection). Cell type and time point are not known. This chain joins TRBV5-6 and TRBJ1-1, with D uncertain. Sequencing was carried out using PBMCs or a T cell subset sorted from them (not recorded which). CDR3 sequence reads: CASSLEVFTEAFF. The DNA of the CDR3 is TGTGCCAGCAGCCTGGAGGTGTTTACTGAAGCTTTCTTT.